A single sample is the source of the 17 T cell receptor beta chains below, sequenced in a study of shared clonotypes between healthy human individuals. Profiling relied on immunoSEQ multiplex PCR, and the TCRdb table lists in-frame clones only, not all of them. The repertoire holds 2 million to 3 million clones, with 85% to 95% as singletons. The material sequenced was naive CD4+ T cells sorted from blood. The subset: CD45RA+ positively selected. All receptors derive from a man between 18 and 35 years old in good health.

V is TRBV5-1 and J is TRBJ2-7; 9 bases match TRBD2. Germline lookup yields CDR1 SGHRS and CDR2 YFSETQ. The CDR3 has 15 residues. The ends lost 1 base at V and 3 bases at J; junction bases unmatched: 5. Written as DNA, the CDR3 is TGCGCCAGCAGCTTGACGGCTAGCGGGATCTACGAGCAGTACTTC. Amino acid sequence: CASSLTASGIYEQYF.

The gene calls are TRBV6-4 and TRBJ2-4; 8 bases agree with TRBD1. The V segment lost 5 bases and the J segment 1 base; nucleotides outside the gene matches: 7. Germline V gene lookup returns CDR1 MRHNA and CDR2 SNTAGT. There are 16 residues in the CDR3. The CDR3 sequence: CASSPRTGSAKNIQYF. The CDR3, as DNA: TGTGCCAGCAGTCCGCGGACAGGGTCGGCCAAAAACATTCAGTACTTC.

The V and J genes are TRBV5-6 and TRBJ2-7; 7 nucleotides agree with TRBD1. The V and J ends lost 4 bases and 6 bases, in that order; junction bases with no gene match: 10. Germline V gene data show CDR1 as SGHDT and CDR2 as YYEEEE. The CDR3 length is 14 residues. CDR3 amino acids: CASSLRGGVGEQYF. CDR3 nucleotides: TGTGCCAGCAGCCTTCGAGGGGGCGTGGGCGAGCAGTACTTC.

The gene calls are TRBV29-1 and TRBJ2-5, with D perhaps matching TRBD1 (6 bases). Gene TRBJ2-7 matches the end of the DNA better, so the J call may be wrong. Germline V gives CDR1 SQVTM, CDR2 ANQGSEA. The CDR3 is 13 residues long. CDR3 coding DNA: TGCAGCGTTGATGGGACAAAACCCTACGAGCAGTACTTC. Amino acids: CSVDGTKPYEQYF.

Notes on this clone: Distinct nucleotide sequences in the sample also encode this CDR3. The V and J genes are TRBV6-1 and TRBJ1-6; no definite D call. V lost 0 bases and J 6 bases, leaving 3 bases between the germline ends. From germline, CDR1 is MNHNS and CDR2 SASEGT. The CDR3 length is 13 residues. The chain's CDR3 is CASSEAPNSPLHF. CDR3 sequence (DNA): TGTGCCAGCAGTGAAGCCCCTAATTCACCCCTCCACTTT.

This chain joins TRBV5-1 and TRBJ1-1; D is possibly TRBD1 (5 bases). With 0 bases removed from V and 2 bases from J, the gap between germline ends came to 14 bases. The V gene's germline CDR1 is SGHRS and CDR2 YFSETQ. The CDR3 totals 16 residues. This CDR3 is CASSLDYRKANTEAFF. CDR3 DNA sequence: TGCGCCAGCAGCTTGGATTACAGGAAGGCAAACACTGAAGCTTTCTTT. Combining the CDR3 with reference TRBV5-1 and TRBJ1-1 gives the whole variable domain KAGVTQTPRYLIKTRGQQVTLSCSPISGHRSVSWYQQTPGQGLQFLFEYFSETQRNKGNFPGRFSGRQFSNSRSEMNVSTLELGDSALYLCASSLDYRKANTEAFFGQGTRLTVV.

The rearrangement joins TRBV29-1 to TRBJ2-4; a possible D gene is TRBD2 (5 bases). The germline CDR1 and CDR2 sequences are SQVTM and ANQGSEA. The CDR3 spans 13 residues. Trimming took 4 bases from V and 0 from J, leaving 7 bases between them. CDR3 bases: TGCAGCGTTGCTCGGGAAGCCAAAAACATTCAGTACTTC. Translating gives CSVAREAKNIQYF.

V gene TRBV7-6 combines with J gene TRBJ2-7, with D perhaps TRBD1 or TRBD2 (5 bases each). Trimming cost V 0 bases and J 2 bases, with 11 bases left between them. Germline lookup yields CDR1 SGHVS and CDR2 FNYEAQ. The CDR3 sequence is 15 residues long. CDR3 in DNA: TGTGCCAGCAGCTTAGCAGACGGGGCGCCCTACGAGCAGTACTTC. It translates to CASSLADGAPYEQYF.

The V and J genes are TRBV30 and TRBJ1-4; no clear D gene. Germline loops: CDR1 GTSNPN, CDR2 SVGIG (reference sequence). The CDR3 is 13 amino acids. Trimming pared 4 bases from V and 8 bases from J, leaving 14 bases between. The CDR3: CAWKGRIGEKLFF. Written as DNA, the CDR3 is TGTGCCTGGAAGGGCAGAATAGGGGAAAAACTGTTTTTT. The full variable domain, its missing parts supplied by reference TRBV30 and TRBJ1-4, is SQTIHQWPATLVQPVGSPLSLECTVEGTSNPNLYWYRQAAGRGLQLLFYSVGIGQISSEVPQNLSASRPQDRQFILSSKKLLLSDSGFYLCAWKGRIGEKLFFGSGTQLSVL.

The count of this clone is one. The CDR3 protein is CASSLTRTGWYGYTF. The CDR3 DNA reads as TGTGCCAGCAGTTTAACGCGGACAGGGTGGTATGGCTACACCTTC. The chain recombines TRBV27 with TRBJ1-2; 8 bases line up with TRBD1. Germline CDR1 is MNHEY and CDR2 is SMNVEV (reference sequence). The CDR3 sequence is 15 residues long. The trim removed 2 bases at V and 5 bases at J, leaving 7 bases unmatched.

This chain uses TRBV11-2 with TRBJ2-7; D uncertain. The CDR3 runs to 14 residues. V was trimmed by 5 bases and J by 0 bases, leaving 11 bases between them. The germline CDR1 and CDR2 sequences are SGHAT and FQNNGV. The CDR3 loop reads CASSPVGYSYEQYF. CDR3 sequence (DNA): TGTGCCAGCAGCCCCGTCGGGTACTCCTACGAGCAGTACTTC.

The chain carries TRBV19 and TRBJ1-2; 7 nucleotides agree with TRBD1. Trimming at V came to 5 bases and at J to 0 bases, leaving 9 bases not matched to a gene. Germline values: CDR1 LNHDA, CDR2 SQIVND (reference sequence). The CDR3 loop spans 16 amino acids. In DNA, the CDR3 is TGTGCCAGTAGTTCAACGCCGGGGACAGCTAACTATGGCTACACCTTC. Amino acids: CASSSTPGTANYGYTF.

The V and J genes are TRBV4-3 and TRBJ2-7; 11 nucleotides align to TRBD2. The V segment lost 4 bases and the J segment 3 bases; nucleotides outside the gene matches: 11. The germline CDR1 and CDR2 sequences are LGHNA and YSLEER. This CDR3 is built from 17 residues. The CDR3 DNA reads TGCGCCAGCAGCCGCACCACGGGACTAGCGGCCTACTACGAGCAGTACTTC. It is translated as CASSRTTGLAAYYEQYF.

CDR3 amino acids: CASSGLASVNEQFF. The CDR3 DNA is TGCGCCAGCAGCGGACTAGCGTCTGTCAATGAGCAGTTCTTC. This rearrangement joins TRBV23-1 to TRBJ2-1; 9 nucleotides align to TRBD2. TRBV23-1 is recorded as an ORF, its role being uncertain. The V segment lost 6 bases and the J segment 6 bases; nucleotides outside the gene matches: 6. This CDR3 contains 14 residues.

The genes are TRBV7-9 and TRBJ1-2, with 8 bases matching TRBD1. The CDR3 extends over 15 amino acids. Germline V gene lookup returns CDR1 SEHNR and CDR2 FQNEAQ (reference sequence). V shed 1 base, J shed 2 bases, and the junction held 3 bases outside the gene matches. This chain's CDR3 is CASSLETGVNYGYTF. In DNA, the CDR3 is TGTGCCAGCAGCTTAGAGACAGGGGTAAACTATGGCTACACCTTC.

The chain links TRBV5-1 to TRBJ2-3; unclear D gene. The CDR3 consists of 15 residues. Germline loops: CDR1 SGHRS, CDR2 YFSETQ. V lost 0 bases to trimming and J lost 2 bases, with 10 bases between them. The CDR3: CASSLEGAATDTQYF. In DNA, the CDR3 is TGCGCCAGCAGCTTGGAGGGCGCAGCCACAGATACGCAGTATTTT.

Remarks on this clone: Other DNA sequences in this sample translate to the same CDR3. V gene TRBV4-3 combines with J gene TRBJ1-5; 7 nucleotides line up with TRBD1. The CDR3 runs 14 residues. With 1 base clipped from V and 6 bases from J, the junction kept 3 bases outside the gene matches. From germline, CDR1 is LGHNA and CDR2 YSLEER. This CDR3 is CASSQGQGGQPQHF. The CDR3 DNA sequence: TGCGCCAGCAGCCAAGGACAGGGCGGTCAGCCCCAGCATTTT.